This TCR beta chain was recovered during a study of blood T cell repertoires in COVID-19 (dated by TCRdb to between 2020 and 2021). Turning to the overall study: Samples covering the acute and convalescent phases of COVID-19 were provided by collaborators in the United States, Italy and Spain. The prospective study material was composed of cDNA or gDNA derived from T cells, B-cell-depleted T cells, or PBMCs. Where HLA class I and class II types were available, the types were taken from metadata supplied by the sample provider, not from assay-based typing. Sample metadata almost always included a de-identified subject ID, COVID-19 status, age in years and sex. Samples came from the ongoing ImmuneRACE study (first 160 participants) plus 1,254 subjects from 6 global collaborators. The repertoires were released in a freely available public database intended as a resource for research on the immune response to SARS-CoV-2. The dataset comprised deeply sampled blood TCRbeta repertoires from subjects exposed to, actively infected with, or recovered from COVID-19. Overall results and qualifications from the work: How much clinical and demographic metadata was included differed by source and by participant, and the metadata was provided uncurated.

Whole blood was collected in K2EDTA tubes by collaborating institutions according to the institutions' own protocols. For TCRbeta analysis, collaborators shipped samples as frozen whole blood, isolated PBMCs, or DNA extracted from either of those sample types. About this clone: The antigen it recognizes is unknown. Per-nucleotide qualities are absent, and no much larger clonotype sits a single base away.

The immunoSEQ Assay, a bias-controlled multiplex PCR, was used to amplify TCRbeta CDR3 regions from genomic DNA. The published analysis was carried out like this. The number of nucleated cells in each sample was estimated by amplification of reference gene primers within the assay. Sequence reads were collapsed and filtered to measure the absolute abundance of every unique TCRbeta CDR3 rearrangement. For each sample, productive Simpson clonality was calculated as the square root of Simpson's diversity index across productive rearrangements. TCRdb re-hosts the immuneACCESS table, in-frame sequences only. Its copies lack some clones; in the studies checked, an unresolved V gene accounts for under half of them, and the cause for the rest is not known. V, J and clone size are taken as reported in that table, and D and trimming were inferred from the DNA itself. The sample has 9,700 or so clones on record, roughly 80% of them singletons. In total, the top ten clones hold roughly 7.3% of the sample.

Reading the germline V gene gives CDR1 SGHTA and CDR2 FQGTGA. From its cysteine to its phenylalanine, the CDR3 spans 16 amino acids. Here the CDR3 DNA is all that survives: 48 bases in frame from base 1. V and J are trimmed by 0 bases and 7 bases, and the gene matches miss 10 bases of the junction. The TCR sequence derives from a man aged 65 to 85 with active COVID-19. The sequencing input was peripheral blood. The chain is assembled from TRBV7-3 and TRBJ1-2, and TRBD1 aligns with 8 junction nucleotides. In nucleotides, the sequence is TGTGCCAGCAGCTTAACCCCAGGGGGCCCCGGAGGTGGCTACACCTTC. Translated, this gives CASSLTPGGPGGGYTF. The CDR3 plus the reference TRBV7-3 and TRBJ1-2 genes for the other parts give the full variable domain: GAGVSQTPSNKVTEKGKYVELRCDPISGHTALYWYRQSLGQGPEFLIYFQGTGAADDSGLPNDRFFAVRPEGSVSTLKIQRTERGDSAVYLCASSLTPGGPGGGYTFGSGTRLTVV.